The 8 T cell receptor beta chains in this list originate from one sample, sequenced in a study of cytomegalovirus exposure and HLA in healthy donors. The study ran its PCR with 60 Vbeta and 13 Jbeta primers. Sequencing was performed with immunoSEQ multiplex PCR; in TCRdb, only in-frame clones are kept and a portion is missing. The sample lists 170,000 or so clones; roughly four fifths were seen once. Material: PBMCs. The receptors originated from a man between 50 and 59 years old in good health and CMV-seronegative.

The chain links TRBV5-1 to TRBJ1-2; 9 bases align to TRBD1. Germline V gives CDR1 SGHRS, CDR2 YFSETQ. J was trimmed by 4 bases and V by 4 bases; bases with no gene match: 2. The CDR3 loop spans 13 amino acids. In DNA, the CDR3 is TGCGCCAGCAGCGAGACAGGGGGCTATGGCTACACCTTC. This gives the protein CASSETGGYGYTF.

The CDR3 nucleotides are TGTGCCAGCACCAGGGACAGGACCCAGTACTTC. Translated, it gives CASTRDRTQYF. The chain is built from TRBV2 and TRBJ2-5; 7 positions agree with TRBD1. The CDR3 is 11 residues long. Germline V gives CDR1 SNHLY, CDR2 FYNNEI. With 7 bases clipped from V and 7 bases from J, the junction kept 3 bases outside the gene matches.

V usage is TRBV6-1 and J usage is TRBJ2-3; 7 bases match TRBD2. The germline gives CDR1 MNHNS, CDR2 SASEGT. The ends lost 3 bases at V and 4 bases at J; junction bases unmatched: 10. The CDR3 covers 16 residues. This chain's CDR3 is CASSERAGSSADTQYF. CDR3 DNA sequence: TGTGCCAGCAGTGAGCGAGCGGGGAGTAGCGCAGATACGCAGTATTTT.

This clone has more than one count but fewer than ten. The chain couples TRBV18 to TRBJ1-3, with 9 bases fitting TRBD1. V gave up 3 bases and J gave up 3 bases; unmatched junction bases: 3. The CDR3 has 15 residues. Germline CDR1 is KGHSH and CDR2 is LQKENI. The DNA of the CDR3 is TGTGCCAGCTCACCCGGGACAGGGCTTGGAAACACCATATATTTT. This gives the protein CASSPGTGLGNTIYF. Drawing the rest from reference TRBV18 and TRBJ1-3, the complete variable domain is NAGVMQNPRHLVRRRGQEARLRCSPMKGHSHVYWYRQLPEEGLKFMVYLQKENIIDESGMPKERFSAEFPKEGPSILRIQQVVRGDSAAYFCASSPGTGLGNTIYFGEGSWLTVV.

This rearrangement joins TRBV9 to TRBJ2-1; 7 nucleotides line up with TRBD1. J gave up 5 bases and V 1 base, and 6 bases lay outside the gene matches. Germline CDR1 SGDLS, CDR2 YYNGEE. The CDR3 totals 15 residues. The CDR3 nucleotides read TGTGCCAGCAGCGTATTAACAGGGGCCGACAATGAGCAGTTCTTC. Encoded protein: CASSVLTGADNEQFF. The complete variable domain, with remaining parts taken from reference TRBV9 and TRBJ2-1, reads DSGVTQTPKHLITATGQRVTLRCSPRSGDLSVYWYQQSLDQGLQFLIQYYNGEERAKGNILERFSAQQFPDLHSELNLSSLELGDSALYFCASSVLTGADNEQFFGPGTRLTVL.

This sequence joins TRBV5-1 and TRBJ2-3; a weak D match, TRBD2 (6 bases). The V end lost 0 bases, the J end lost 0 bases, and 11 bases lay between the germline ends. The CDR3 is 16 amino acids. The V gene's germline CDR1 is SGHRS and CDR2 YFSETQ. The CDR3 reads CASSLGRGYSTDTQYF. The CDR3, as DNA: TGCGCCAGCAGCTTGGGACGGGGGTATAGCACAGATACGCAGTATTTT. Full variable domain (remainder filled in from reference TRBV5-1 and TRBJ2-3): KAGVTQTPRYLIKTRGQQVTLSCSPISGHRSVSWYQQTPGQGLQFLFEYFSETQRNKGNFPGRFSGRQFSNSRSEMNVSTLELGDSALYLCASSLGRGYSTDTQYFGPGTRLTVL.

This CDR3 reads CASGRDTHSYEQYF. The CDR3 DNA reads as TGTGCCAGCGGCCGGGACACCCACTCCTACGAGCAGTACTTC. The J gene is TRBJ2-7, the V gene TRBV28; perhaps TRBD1 as D (6 bases). The ends were cut back, 8 bases at V and 0 bases at J, with 14 bases in the middle. The CDR3 spans 14 residues. CDR1 MDHEN and CDR2 SYDVKM come from the germline V gene.

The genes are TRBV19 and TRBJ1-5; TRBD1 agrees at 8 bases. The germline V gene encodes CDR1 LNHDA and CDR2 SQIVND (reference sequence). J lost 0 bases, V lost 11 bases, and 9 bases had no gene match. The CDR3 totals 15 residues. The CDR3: CACTDRGYSNQPQHF. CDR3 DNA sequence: TGTGCCTGCACAGACAGGGGCTATAGCAATCAGCCCCAGCATTTT.